A single sample gave rise to the 22 T cell receptor beta chains below, sequenced in a study of monozygotic twins with inflammatory bowel disease. TCRdb derives one entry per CDR3 protein from the 5' RACE reads, leaving out DNA. The data include about 350,000 distinct CDR3 sequences; the top ten clones carry 2% to 2.5%. Sequenced material: blood. The receptors were gathered from a human donor with ulcerative colitis or Crohn's disease, or a healthy co-twin of an affected twin (not recorded which).

The chain has TRBV6-2 or TRBV6-3 and TRBJ1-6; the TRBD1 assignment by TCRdb is unverifiable without DNA. Germline CDR1 MNHEY, CDR2 SVGEGT. This CDR3 region has 20 residues. The CDR3 protein is CASSYLQLGAGSSYNSPLHF.

The chain joins TRBV28 to TRBJ2-7; the TCRdb call, TRBD1, lacks DNA for checking. In germline, CDR1 is MDHEN, CDR2 SYDVKM. The CDR3 is 13 residues long. The CDR3 loop reads CASSFQGWHEQYF.

The chain has TRBV15 and TRBJ2-3; lacking DNA, the TRBD2 call made by TCRdb goes unchecked. The CDR3 loop spans 19 amino acids. Per the germline V gene, CDR1 is LNHNV and CDR2 is YYDKDF (reference sequence). CDR3: CATSRGLAISGSTTDTQYF.

V is TRBV3-1 and J is TRBJ1-2; as DNA is missing, the TRBD1 call by TCRdb cannot be tested. Germline CDR1 and CDR2: LGHDT and YNNKEL (reference sequence). This CDR3 spans 12 amino acids. The CDR3 protein is CASSYHRDGYTF.

This chain connects TRBV18 to TRBJ2-5; TCRdb calls TRBD1, which cannot be checked without DNA. This CDR3 has 11 residues. CDR1 is KGHSH, CDR2 LQKENI, per germline. The CDR3 loop is CASTWGETQYF.

V is TRBV12-3 or TRBV12-4 and J is TRBJ2-7; without DNA, the TCRdb call of TRBD1 cannot be checked. This CDR3 spans 14 amino acids. CDR3 loop: CASRNGGHSYEQYF.

The CDR3 reads CASSQPGQGVETQYF. This chain links TRBV6-1 with TRBJ2-5; lacking DNA, the TRBD1 call made by TCRdb goes unchecked. Germline V gene lookup returns CDR1 MNHNS and CDR2 SASEGT. CDR3 length equals 15 residues.

V usage is TRBV15 and J usage is TRBJ2-4; TCRdb's D call of TRBD1 is untestable without DNA. CDR1 LNHNV and CDR2 YYDKDF come from the germline V gene (reference sequence). This CDR3 is 15 amino acids long. CDR3: CATSRDRGLGDIQYF.

V gene TRBV20-1 combines with J gene TRBJ1-5. CDR3 length: 17 residues. Germline V CDR1 and CDR2: DFQATT, SNEGSKA (reference sequence). The CDR3 spells CSAQQVTRTYSNQPQHF.

V is TRBV5-1 and J is TRBJ1-1. CDR1 SGHRS and CDR2 YFSETQ come from the germline V gene. The CDR3 has 13 amino acids. The CDR3 sequence is CASSYNSNTEAFF.

The chain uses TRBV29-1 and TRBJ2-1; the D gene TCRdb calls, TRBD2, cannot be checked with no DNA. Germline V gene data show CDR1 as SQVTM and CDR2 as ANQGSEA. The CDR3 extends over 13 amino acids. The CDR3: CSSQGLALNEQFF.

The genes are TRBV3-1 and TRBJ2-1; TCRdb calls TRBD1, which cannot be checked without DNA. Germline loops: CDR1 LGHDT, CDR2 YNNKEL (reference sequence). This CDR3 is built from 13 residues. CDR3: CASSPFSGDEQFF.

The chain uses TRBV7-2 and TRBJ1-3; absent DNA, TCRdb's TRBD1 call cannot be checked. Germline CDR1 reads SGHTA; CDR2 reads FQGNSA. CDR3 length: 14 residues. The CDR3 here is CASTRRGSGNTIYF.

The chain employs TRBV10-3 and TRBJ2-5; absent DNA, TCRdb's TRBD1 call cannot be checked. Germline CDR1 and CDR2: ENHRY and SYGVKD. This CDR3 is 13 amino acids long. The CDR3 is CAIKGGGRETQYF.

V gene TRBV9 combines with J gene TRBJ1-4; TCRdb gives TRBD1 as the D gene, but with no DNA this cannot be confirmed. Germline V gene data show CDR1 as SGDLS and CDR2 as YYNGEE. This CDR3 has 15 residues. This CDR3 is CASSERGQFNEKLFF.

V and J are TRBV20-1 and TRBJ1-2; as DNA is missing, the TRBD1 call by TCRdb cannot be tested. The CDR3 spans 13 residues. Germline V gene lookup returns CDR1 DFQATT and CDR2 SNEGSKA (reference sequence). This chain's CDR3 is CSAEGASNYGYTF.

This chain connects TRBV20-1 to TRBJ2-3; TCRdb proposes TRBD2, but this gene call is untestable without DNA. CDR3 size: 16 residues. Looked up from germline, CDR1 is DFQATT and CDR2 is SNEGSKA (reference sequence). This CDR3 reads CSASDRLAGAEDTQYF.

The V and J genes are TRBV5-6 and TRBJ2-3; the TCRdb call, TRBD1, lacks DNA for checking. The CDR3 is made up of 15 amino acids. Germline V CDR1 and CDR2: SGHDT, YYEEEE. CDR3 region: CASSSGGGGTDTQYF.

The rearrangement links TRBV7-2 to TRBJ1-4; no DNA is available, so the TRBD1 call from TCRdb remains unchecked. CDR3 size: 14 residues. The germline V gene has CDR1 SGHTA and CDR2 FQGNSA. CDR3 sequence: CASSTQGASEKLFF.

The chain joins TRBV5-1 to TRBJ1-4; TCRdb indicates TRBD1, and absent DNA this call remains unverified. This CDR3 has 17 residues. Per germline, CDR1 SGHRS and CDR2 YFSETQ. The CDR3 loop is CASSPTYRAPRDEKLFF.

This chain joins TRBV20-1 and TRBJ1-6. Germline loops: CDR1 DFQATT, CDR2 SNEGSKA (reference sequence). This CDR3 comprises 14 residues. The CDR3 loop is CSASEDANWTPLHF.

The chain links TRBV5-1 to TRBJ2-3. Germline V gene sequence: CDR1 SGHRS, CDR2 YFSETQ. The CDR3 covers 14 residues. The CDR3 loop reads CASSLGMTADTQYF.